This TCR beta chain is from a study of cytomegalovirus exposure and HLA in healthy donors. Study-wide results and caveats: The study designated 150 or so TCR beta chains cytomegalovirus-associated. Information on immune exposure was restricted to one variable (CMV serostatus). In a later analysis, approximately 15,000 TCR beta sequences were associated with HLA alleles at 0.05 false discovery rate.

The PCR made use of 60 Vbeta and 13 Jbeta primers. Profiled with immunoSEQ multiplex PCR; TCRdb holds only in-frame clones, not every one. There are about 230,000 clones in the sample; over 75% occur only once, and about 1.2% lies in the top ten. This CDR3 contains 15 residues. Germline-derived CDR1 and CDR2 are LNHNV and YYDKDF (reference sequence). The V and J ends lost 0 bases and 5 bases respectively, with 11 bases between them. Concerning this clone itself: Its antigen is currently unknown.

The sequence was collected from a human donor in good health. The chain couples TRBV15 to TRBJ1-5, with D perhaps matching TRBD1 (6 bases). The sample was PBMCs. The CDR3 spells CATSRDIGGDQPQHF. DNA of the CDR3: TGTGCCACCAGCAGAGATATAGGGGGGGATCAGCCCCAGCATTTT.